A single sample is the source of the 23 T cell receptor beta chains below, sequenced in a study of shared clonotypes between healthy human individuals. Libraries were prepared by immunoSEQ multiplex PCR; TCRdb keeps only in-frame clonotypes and omits some of them. The sample yields under 1,100,000 clones, around 82% seen once. The sequencing sample was made of memory CD4+ T cells from PBMCs. Stated subset: CD45RA-negative fraction. All receptors come from a man aged 18 to 30 in good health. Some clones in this sample may be carry-over from other donors' samples.

The V gene is TRBV30, the J gene TRBJ1-2, with TRBD1 identical over 10 bases. This CDR3 has 13 residues. The V gene's germline CDR1 is GTSNPN and CDR2 SVGIG (reference sequence). V shed 3 bases and J 5 bases; nucleotides not matched to a gene: 3. As DNA, the CDR3 is TGTGCCTGGAGCGGGGGACAGGGGTATGGCTACACCTTC. The encoded protein is CAWSGGQGYGYTF. The variable domain in full, with the rest retrieved from reference TRBV30 and TRBJ1-2, is SQTIHQWPATLVQPVGSPLSLECTVEGTSNPNLYWYRQAAGRGLQLLFYSVGIGQISSEVPQNLSASRPQDRQFILSSKKLLLSDSGFYLCAWSGGQGYGYTFGSGTRLTVV.

The genes are TRBV7-2 and TRBJ1-2, with D perhaps matching TRBD1 (5 bases). Trimming left V 5 bases short and J 3 bases short, with 19 bases between. This CDR3 has 16 residues. Per the germline V gene, CDR1 is SGHTA and CDR2 is FQGNSA. CDR3 DNA sequence: TGTGCCAGCAGCGAGGGAAACTTGGGACGGTACTATGGCTACACCTTC. It encodes CASSEGNLGRYYGYTF.

The chain carries TRBV19 and TRBJ1-5; D is ambiguous. CDR1 is LNHDA and CDR2 is SQIVND in the germline V gene (reference sequence). This CDR3 comprises 14 residues. Deletions cut 1 base from V and 10 bases from J, with 14 bases between. DNA for the CDR3: TGTGCCAGTAGTATAGTAACAGATGTAAGACCCCAGCATTTT. This translates into CASSIVTDVRPQHF.

This chain connects TRBV5-1 to TRBJ2-3, with D unclear. The CDR3 spans 16 residues. Germline V gene data show CDR1 as SGHRS and CDR2 as YFSETQ. Trimming stripped 3 bases from V and 1 base from J, with 15 bases between. Here the CDR3 reads CASSSTGPSGTDTQYF. The CDR3 bases are TGCGCCAGCAGCTCAACTGGCCCGTCGGGCACAGATACGCAGTATTTT.

The gene calls are TRBV18 and TRBJ2-1; 8 nucleotides align to TRBD2. J lost 4 bases, V lost 6 bases, and 8 bases had no gene match. Germline CDR1 and CDR2: KGHSH and LQKENI. The CDR3 sequence is 15 residues long. The CDR3 DNA reads TGTGCCAGCTCCCACTGGACGGGAGGGTACAATGAGCAGTTCTTC. Translating it yields CASSHWTGGYNEQFF.

The rearrangement uses TRBV7-9 and TRBJ1-1; D gene unclear. Germline lookup yields CDR1 SEHNR and CDR2 FQNEAQ (reference sequence). V lost 2 bases and J 1 base, leaving 14 bases between the germline ends. The CDR3 is 16 amino acids. DNA of the CDR3: TGTGCCAGCAGCTTAATTTGGGCAGCCCCGAACACTGAAGCTTTCTTT. Translating gives CASSLIWAAPNTEAFF.

CDR3 region: CASTKQGAWRTNEKLFF. The CDR3 nucleotides read TGTGCCAGTACTAAACAGGGGGCTTGGAGAACTAATGAAAAACTGTTTTTT. The V gene is TRBV19, the J gene TRBJ1-4, with TRBD1 matching 9 bases. Germline assignment: CDR1 LNHDA and CDR2 SQIVND (reference sequence). The CDR3 totals 17 residues. Trimming removed 7 bases from V and 1 base from J; junction bases left unmatched: 10.

The chain links TRBV4-3 to TRBJ1-2; tentatively, D is TRBD1 (6 bases). Germline V gives CDR1 LGHNA, CDR2 YSLEER. The V gene lost 1 base and the J gene lost 4 bases, with 16 bases spanning the gap. CDR3 size: 16 residues. The CDR3 nucleotides read TGCGCCAGCAGCCAAGCGGCGACAGGTTGGAGCTATGGCTACACCTTC. Protein: CASSQAATGWSYGYTF.

The chain combines TRBV28 with TRBJ1-2; 7 bases map to TRBD1. The V segment lost 5 bases and the J segment 8 bases; nucleotides outside the gene matches: 11. The CDR3 has 14 residues. From germline, CDR1 is MDHEN and CDR2 SYDVKM. CDR3 sequence (DNA): TGTGCCAGCAGTACCATGGGGACAGTTAGGGGCTACACCTTC. Translation: CASSTMGTVRGYTF.

This clone has a handful of counts. This sequence joins TRBV10-1 and TRBJ2-2; no firm D call. The CDR3 has 12 amino acids. The germline CDR1 and CDR2 sequences are WNHNN and SYGVQD (reference sequence). In nucleotides, the CDR3 is TGCCCTCTCGGCTGGGCCACCGGGGAGCTGTTTTTT. Translated, it gives CPLGWATGELFF.

The chain recombines TRBV2 with TRBJ1-5; weak D call: TRBD1 (5 bases). Trimming stripped 2 bases from V and 3 bases from J, with 11 bases between. This CDR3 contains 15 residues. The V gene's germline CDR1 is SNHLY and CDR2 FYNNEI. The CDR3 loop reads CASSERGGNNQPQHF. CDR3 coding DNA: TGTGCCAGCAGTGAAAGGGGAGGGAACAATCAGCCCCAGCATTTT.

This sequence joins TRBV19 and TRBJ2-7; 11 bases fit TRBD1. CDR1 is LNHDA, CDR2 SQIVND, per germline (reference sequence). Germline trimming cut 5 bases from V and 5 bases from J; bases unmatched to any gene: 14. This CDR3 has 17 residues. The CDR3 nucleotides are TGTGCCAGTAGTGCCCTGCACCGGGACAGGGGGATACACGAGCAGTACTTC. Its translation is CASSALHRDRGIHEQYF.

This sequence joins TRBV5-1 and TRBJ1-5; D is uncertain. Germline CDR1 SGHRS, CDR2 YFSETQ. V was clipped by 4 bases and J by 5 bases, with 10 bases between them. This CDR3 region has 13 residues. The CDR3 here is CASSENTDQPQHF. In nucleotides, the CDR3 is TGCGCCAGCAGCGAAAATACGGATCAGCCCCAGCATTTT.

The chain combines TRBV9 with TRBJ1-2; D gene ambiguous. Trimming stripped 2 bases from V and 2 bases from J, with 7 bases between. The length of the CDR3 is 13 residues. Germline V gene lookup returns CDR1 SGDLS and CDR2 YYNGEE. CDR3 sequence (DNA): TGTGCCAGCAGCGTTGACTGGAACTATGGCTACACCTTC. Translated, it gives CASSVDWNYGYTF.

The chain couples TRBV5-4 to TRBJ1-5; D is possibly TRBD1 (5 bases). The CDR3 loop spans 12 amino acids. V lost 4 bases to trimming and J lost 10 bases, with 12 bases between them. CDR1 and CDR2 from the germline V gene are SGHNT and YYREEE (reference sequence). The CDR3 DNA sequence: TGTGCCAGCAGCCGTGCCCAGGGACCCCAGCATTTT. This sequence encodes CASSRAQGPQHF.

Comments on this clone: Given a far larger clone just one base away, this is likely a sequencing read error. The chain recombines TRBV29-1 with TRBJ1-2; D remains unclear. CDR3 size: 12 residues. The V gene lost 0 bases and the J gene lost 4 bases, with 6 bases spanning the gap. Looked up from germline, CDR1 is SQVTM and CDR2 is ANQGSEA. CDR3 DNA: TGCAGCGTTGAAGACCATAGCTATGGCTACACCTTC. Amino acids: CSVEDHSYGYTF.

The chain carries TRBV10-3 and TRBJ2-1, with 9 positions matching TRBD2. The germline CDR1 and CDR2 sequences are ENHRY and SYGVKD. V trimming: 6 bases; J trimming: 8 bases; junction bases outside the gene matches: 14. There are 16 residues in the CDR3. CDR3 coding DNA: TGTGCCATCAGCGTCGGGACTAGCTTTTATGGCGATGAGCAGTTCTTC. This gives the protein CAISVGTSFYGDEQFF.

This sequence joins TRBV2 and TRBJ2-3, with 7 bases that match TRBD2. The CDR3 runs 14 residues. The V segment lost 2 bases and the J segment 2 bases; nucleotides outside the gene matches: 1. CDR1 and CDR2 from the germline V gene are SNHLY and FYNNEI. The DNA of the CDR3 is TGTGCCAGCAGTGAACAGCGGGACACAGATACGCAGTATTTT. Amino acids: CASSEQRDTDTQYF.

The chain has TRBV13 and TRBJ2-2; tentative D call: TRBD1 (6 bases). The germline V and J ends were trimmed by 7 bases and 0 bases, with 9 bases remaining between them. The CDR3 spans 14 residues. Germline assignment: CDR1 PRHDT and CDR2 FYEKMQ (reference sequence). The CDR3 loop is CASTRQANTGELFF. CDR3 DNA sequence: TGTGCCAGCACTCGACAGGCGAACACCGGGGAGCTGTTTTTT.

The rearrangement uses TRBV7-9 and TRBJ1-2, with D unclear. This CDR3 has 15 amino acids. Germline lookup yields CDR1 SEHNR and CDR2 FQNEAQ (reference sequence). V was pared by 5 bases and J by 5 bases, with 18 bases between. CDR3 sequence (DNA): TGTGCCAGCAGCCCCCCAAATGCGGAGGCTTATGGCTACACCTTC. Translating gives CASSPPNAEAYGYTF.

This sequence joins TRBV28 and TRBJ1-2; 8 nucleotides match TRBD1. This CDR3 is 13 amino acids long. J gave up 6 bases and V 6 bases, and 6 bases lay outside the gene matches. Germline CDR1 and CDR2: MDHEN and SYDVKM. CDR3 amino acids: CASRQQGGNGYTF. The CDR3 DNA reads as TGTGCCAGCAGGCAACAGGGGGGCAATGGCTACACCTTC.

The chain combines TRBV5-6 with TRBJ2-3, with D possibly TRBD2 on 5 matching bases. V gave up 1 base and J gave up 2 bases, with 11 bases separating them. The CDR3 has 15 residues. Germline values: CDR1 SGHDT, CDR2 YYEEEE. In DNA form, the CDR3 reads TGTGCCAGCAGCTTGTTTTCGGGAAACACAGATACGCAGTATTTT. The encoded protein is CASSLFSGNTDTQYF.

V gene TRBV18 combines with J gene TRBJ1-5; no clear D gene. The germline V and J ends were trimmed by 4 bases and 2 bases, with 18 bases remaining between them. Germline V CDR1 and CDR2: KGHSH, LQKENI. The CDR3 is made up of 17 amino acids. The DNA for the CDR3 is TGTGCCAGCTCACTTTTTGGCGTTGGAGGAGGCAATCAGCCCCAGCATTTT. This gives the protein CASSLFGVGGGNQPQHF.